This T cell receptor beta chain was captured in a study of blood T cell repertoires in COVID-19 (dated by TCRdb to the early 2020s). Concerning the study at large: Samples covering the acute and convalescent phases of COVID-19 were provided by collaborators in the United States, Italy and Spain. The material from the prospective study consisted of cDNA or gDNA derived from T cells, B-cell-depleted T cells, or PBMCs. Deeply sampled blood TCRbeta repertoires from subjects exposed to, actively infected with, or recovered from COVID-19 were included in the dataset. The repertoires were released in a freely available public database meant as a resource for research on the immune response to SARS-CoV-2. The samples were drawn from the first 160 participants of the ongoing ImmuneRACE study and from 950 to 1,500 subjects provided by 6 global collaborators. Nearly every sample came with metadata listing a de-identified subject ID, COVID-19 status, age in years and sex. Where available, HLA class I and class II types were taken from metadata supplied by the sample provider and were not determined by assay-based typing. Results and caveats for the whole study, not just this receptor: The quantity of clinical and demographic metadata differed by source and by participant and was supplied without curation.

TCRbeta CDR3 regions were amplified from genomic DNA by means of the immunoSEQ Assay, a bias-controlled multiplex PCR. The original methods were these. The number of nucleated cells in each sample was estimated by amplification of reference gene primers within the assay. Sequence reads were collapsed and filtered to measure the absolute abundance of every unique TCRbeta CDR3 rearrangement. For each sample, productive Simpson clonality was calculated as the square root of Simpson's diversity index across productive rearrangements. TCRdb re-hosts the immuneACCESS table, in-frame sequences only. Its copies lack some clones; in the studies checked, an unresolved V gene accounts for under half of them, and the cause for the rest is not known. That table gives V, J and clone size, and the DNA gave D and trimming. The sample data list tens of thousands of clones, and about nine tenths of these were observed just once. The biggest ten clones account for over 5% of the sample.

The germline ends are 23 bases apart after V is trimmed by 4 bases and J by 6 bases. Including the terminal cysteine and phenylalanine, the CDR3 comprises 16 residues. Solely the CDR3 DNA is kept, with 48 bases framed from the first base. The germline V gene yields SGHDT for CDR1 and YYEEEE for CDR2. This clone appeared a single time. Its antigen is unknown. Qualities for individual bases were not recorded, and no much larger clone is one base off. One collaborating source in Seattle enrolled patients while the patients were actively infected and followed the patients over time throughout the course of disease. Each collaborating institution followed its own protocols to collect whole blood in K2EDTA tubes. For TCRbeta analysis, collaborators shipped samples in one of three forms: frozen whole blood, isolated PBMCs, or DNA extracted from either of those sample types.

The sequenced sample consisted of peripheral blood. The receptor chain draws on TRBV5-6 and TRBJ2-7; TRBD1 could be the D gene, as 6 bases match. This clonotype was sampled from a man aged 18-30 years with COVID-19, enrolled during active disease. In nucleotide form, the sequence is TGTGCCAGCAGCCTGGGCTCAGGGGAGTTTCTCGGCGAGCAGTACTTC. It translates as CASSLGSGEFLGEQYF.